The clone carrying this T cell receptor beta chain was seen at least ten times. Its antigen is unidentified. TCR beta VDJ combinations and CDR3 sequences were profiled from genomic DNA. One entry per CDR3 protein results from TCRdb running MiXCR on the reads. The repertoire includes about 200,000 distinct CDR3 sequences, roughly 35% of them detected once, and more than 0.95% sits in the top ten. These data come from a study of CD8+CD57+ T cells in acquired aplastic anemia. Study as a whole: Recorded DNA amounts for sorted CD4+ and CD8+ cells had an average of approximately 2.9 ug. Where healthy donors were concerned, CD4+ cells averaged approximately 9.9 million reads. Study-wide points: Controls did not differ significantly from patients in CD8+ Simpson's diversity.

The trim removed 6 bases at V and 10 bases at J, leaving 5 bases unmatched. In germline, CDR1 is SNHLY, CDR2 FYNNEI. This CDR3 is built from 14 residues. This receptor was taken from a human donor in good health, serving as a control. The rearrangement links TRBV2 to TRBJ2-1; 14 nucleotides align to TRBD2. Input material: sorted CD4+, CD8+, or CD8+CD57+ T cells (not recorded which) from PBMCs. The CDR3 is CASRGLAGVGEQFF. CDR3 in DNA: TGTGCCAGCAGGGGACTAGCGGGAGTGGGGGAGCAGTTCTTC.